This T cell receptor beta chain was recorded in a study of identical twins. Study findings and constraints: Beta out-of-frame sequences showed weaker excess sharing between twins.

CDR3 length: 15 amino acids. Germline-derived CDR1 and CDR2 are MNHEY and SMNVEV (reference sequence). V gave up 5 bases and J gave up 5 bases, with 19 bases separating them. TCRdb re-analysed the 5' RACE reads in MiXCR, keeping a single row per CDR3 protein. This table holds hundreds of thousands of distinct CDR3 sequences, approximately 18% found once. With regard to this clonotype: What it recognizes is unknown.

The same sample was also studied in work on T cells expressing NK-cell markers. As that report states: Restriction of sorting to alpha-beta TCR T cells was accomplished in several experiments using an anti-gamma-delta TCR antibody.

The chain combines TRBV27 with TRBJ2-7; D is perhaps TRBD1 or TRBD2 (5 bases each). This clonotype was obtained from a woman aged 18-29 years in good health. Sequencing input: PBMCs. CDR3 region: CASSLNRDGDHEQYF. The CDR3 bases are TGTGCCAGCAGTCTTAACCGGGACGGTGATCACGAGCAGTACTTC.